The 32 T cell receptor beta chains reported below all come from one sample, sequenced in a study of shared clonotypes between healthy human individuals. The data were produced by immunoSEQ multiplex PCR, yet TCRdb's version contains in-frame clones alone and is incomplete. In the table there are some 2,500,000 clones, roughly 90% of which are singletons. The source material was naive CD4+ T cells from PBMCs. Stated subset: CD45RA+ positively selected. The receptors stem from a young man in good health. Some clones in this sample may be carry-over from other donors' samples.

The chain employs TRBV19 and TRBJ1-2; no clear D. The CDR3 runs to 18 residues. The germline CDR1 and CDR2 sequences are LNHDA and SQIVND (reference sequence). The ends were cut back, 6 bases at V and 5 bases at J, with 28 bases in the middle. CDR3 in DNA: TGTGCCAGTAGCCGTTCACTCAATACCGGTATTTCCTCTTATGGCTACACCTTC. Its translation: CASSRSLNTGISSYGYTF.

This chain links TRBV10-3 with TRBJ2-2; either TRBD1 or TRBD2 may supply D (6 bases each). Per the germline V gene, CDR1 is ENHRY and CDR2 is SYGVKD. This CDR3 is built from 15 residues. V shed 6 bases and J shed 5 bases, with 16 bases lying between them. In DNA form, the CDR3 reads TGTGCCATCAGCCGGGGGACAAGGGATACCGGGGAGCTGTTTTTT. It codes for CAISRGTRDTGELFF.

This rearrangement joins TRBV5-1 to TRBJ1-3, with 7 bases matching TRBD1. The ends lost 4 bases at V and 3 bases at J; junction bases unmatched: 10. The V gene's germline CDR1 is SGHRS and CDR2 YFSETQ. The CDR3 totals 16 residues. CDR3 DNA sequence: TGCGCCAGCAGCGGGGGGACAGCAATTTTTGGAAACACCATATATTTT. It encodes CASSGGTAIFGNTIYF.

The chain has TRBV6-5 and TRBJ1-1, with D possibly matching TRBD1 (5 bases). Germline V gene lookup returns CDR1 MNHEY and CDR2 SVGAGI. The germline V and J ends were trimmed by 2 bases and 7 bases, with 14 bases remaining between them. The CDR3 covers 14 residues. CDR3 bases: TGTGCCAGCAGTTACAGCCAGGGAAGAGATGAAGCTTTCTTT. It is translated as CASSYSQGRDEAFF.

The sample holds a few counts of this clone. The CDR3, as DNA: TGTGCCAGCAGTTCGACGCATTCTGGAAACACCATATATTTT. As protein: CASSSTHSGNTIYF. The chain employs TRBV28 and TRBJ1-3; D is unresolved. The V end was cut by 4 bases, the J end by 1 base, with 8 bases between. The germline V gene has CDR1 MDHEN and CDR2 SYDVKM. The CDR3 totals 14 residues.

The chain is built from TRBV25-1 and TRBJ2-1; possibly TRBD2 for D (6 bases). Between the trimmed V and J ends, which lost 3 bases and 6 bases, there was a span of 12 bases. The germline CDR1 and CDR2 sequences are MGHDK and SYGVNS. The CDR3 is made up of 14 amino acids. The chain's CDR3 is CASSDFVAANEQFF. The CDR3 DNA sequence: TGTGCCAGCAGTGATTTTGTAGCGGCCAATGAGCAGTTCTTC.

The CDR3 DNA sequence: TGTGCCAGTAGTACTTACCTCAGCGGCAATCAGCCCCAGCATTTT. It specifies CASSTYLSGNQPQHF. The chain couples TRBV19 to TRBJ1-5, with D unresolved. V lost 4 bases and J lost 2, with 12 bases in between. The germline gives CDR1 LNHDA, CDR2 SQIVND (reference sequence). The CDR3 has 15 residues.

The CDR3 loop reads CASRGGQGNTGELFF. In nucleotides, the CDR3 is TGTGCCAGCAGGGGAGGACAGGGGAACACCGGGGAGCTGTTTTTT. The gene calls are TRBV28 and TRBJ2-2; 8 positions match TRBD1. The CDR3 covers 15 residues. In germline, CDR1 is MDHEN, CDR2 SYDVKM. V was clipped by 6 bases and J by 1 base; unmatched bases: 4.

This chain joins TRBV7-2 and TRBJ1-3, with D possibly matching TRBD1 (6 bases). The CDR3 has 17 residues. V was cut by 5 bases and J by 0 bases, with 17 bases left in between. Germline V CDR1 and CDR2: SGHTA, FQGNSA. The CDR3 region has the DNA TGTGCCAGCAGCCTCACGGGGGGACACAACTCTGGAAACACCATATATTTT. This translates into CASSLTGGHNSGNTIYF.

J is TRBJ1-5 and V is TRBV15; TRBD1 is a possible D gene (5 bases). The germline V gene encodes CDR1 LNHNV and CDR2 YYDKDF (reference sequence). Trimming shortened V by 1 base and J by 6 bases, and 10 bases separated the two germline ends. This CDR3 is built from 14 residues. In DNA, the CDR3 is TGTGCCACCAGCAGAGCGCCAGGGACTCAGCCCCAGCATTTT. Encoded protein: CATSRAPGTQPQHF.

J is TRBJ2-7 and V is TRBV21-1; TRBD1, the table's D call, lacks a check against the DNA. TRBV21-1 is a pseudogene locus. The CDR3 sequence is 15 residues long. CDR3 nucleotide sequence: TGTGCCAGCAGCAAACTTCAGGGTCCATCCTACGAGCAGTACTTC. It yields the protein CASSKLQGPSYEQYF.

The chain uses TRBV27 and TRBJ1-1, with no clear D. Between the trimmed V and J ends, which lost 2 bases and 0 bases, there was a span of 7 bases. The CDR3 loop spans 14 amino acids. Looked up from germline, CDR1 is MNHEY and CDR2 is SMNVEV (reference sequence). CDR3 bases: TGTGCCAGCAGTTTAAGCACGTTGAACACTGAAGCTTTCTTT. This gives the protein CASSLSTLNTEAFF.

Written as DNA, the CDR3 is TGTGCCCTCCGGAAGTCGATGAACACTGAAGCTTTCTTT. Protein: CALRKSMNTEAFF. The chain combines TRBV7-2 with TRBJ1-1; D gene uncertain. V lost 11 bases and J 0 bases, leaving 13 bases between the germline ends. The germline gives CDR1 SGHTA, CDR2 FQGNSA. This CDR3 contains 13 residues.

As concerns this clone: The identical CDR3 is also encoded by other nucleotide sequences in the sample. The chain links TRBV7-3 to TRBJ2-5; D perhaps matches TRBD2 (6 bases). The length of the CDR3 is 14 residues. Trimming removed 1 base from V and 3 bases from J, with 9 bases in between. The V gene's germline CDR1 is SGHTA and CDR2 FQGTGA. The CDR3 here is CASSLSGGEETQYF. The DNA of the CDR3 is TGTGCCAGCAGCTTAAGTGGAGGGGAAGAGACCCAGTACTTC.

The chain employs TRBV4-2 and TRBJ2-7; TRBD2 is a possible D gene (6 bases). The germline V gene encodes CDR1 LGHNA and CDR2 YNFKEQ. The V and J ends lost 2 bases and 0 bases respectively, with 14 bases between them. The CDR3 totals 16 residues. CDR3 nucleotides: TGTGCCAGCAGCCAATCCTCTAGCGCAACCTCCTACGAGCAGTACTTC. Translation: CASSQSSSATSYEQYF.

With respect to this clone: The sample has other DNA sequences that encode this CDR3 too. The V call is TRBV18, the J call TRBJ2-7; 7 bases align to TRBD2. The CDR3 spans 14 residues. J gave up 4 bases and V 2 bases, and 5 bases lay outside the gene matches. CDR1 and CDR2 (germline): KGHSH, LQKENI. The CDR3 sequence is CASSPEVGGYEQYF. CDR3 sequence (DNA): TGTGCCAGCTCACCAGAGGTCGGGGGGTACGAGCAGTACTTC.

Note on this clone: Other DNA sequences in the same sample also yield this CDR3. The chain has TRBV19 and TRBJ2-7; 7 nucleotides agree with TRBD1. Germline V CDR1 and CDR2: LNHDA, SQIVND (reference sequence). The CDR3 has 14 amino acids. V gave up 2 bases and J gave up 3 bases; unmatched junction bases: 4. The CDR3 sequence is CASSIPGQRYEQYF. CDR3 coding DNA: TGTGCCAGTAGTATACCGGGACAGCGCTACGAGCAGTACTTC.

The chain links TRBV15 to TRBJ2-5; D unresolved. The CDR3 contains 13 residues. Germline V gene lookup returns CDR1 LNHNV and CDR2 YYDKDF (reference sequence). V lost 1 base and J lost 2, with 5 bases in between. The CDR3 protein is CATSRGDQETQYF. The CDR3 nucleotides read TGTGCCACCAGCAGAGGCGATCAAGAGACCCAGTACTTC.

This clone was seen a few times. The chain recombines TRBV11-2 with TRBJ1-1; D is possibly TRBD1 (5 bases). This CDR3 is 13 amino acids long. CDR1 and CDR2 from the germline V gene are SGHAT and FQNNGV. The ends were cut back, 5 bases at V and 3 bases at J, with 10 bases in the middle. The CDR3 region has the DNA TGTGCCAGCAGCCCCGGGGCCTACACTGAAGCTTTCTTT. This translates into CASSPGAYTEAFF.

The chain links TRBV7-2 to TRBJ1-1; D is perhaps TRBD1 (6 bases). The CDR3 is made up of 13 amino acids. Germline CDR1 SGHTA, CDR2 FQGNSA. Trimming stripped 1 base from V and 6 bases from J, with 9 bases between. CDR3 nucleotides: TGTGCCAGCAGCTTAGGGGGGCCTGCTGAAGCTTTCTTT. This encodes CASSLGGPAEAFF. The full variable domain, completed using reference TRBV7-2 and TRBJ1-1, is GAGVSQSPSNKVTEKGKDVELRCDPISGHTALYWYRQSLGQGLEFLIYFQGNSAPDKSGLPSDRFSAERTGGSVSTLTIQRTQQEDSAVYLCASSLGGPAEAFFGQGTRLTVV.

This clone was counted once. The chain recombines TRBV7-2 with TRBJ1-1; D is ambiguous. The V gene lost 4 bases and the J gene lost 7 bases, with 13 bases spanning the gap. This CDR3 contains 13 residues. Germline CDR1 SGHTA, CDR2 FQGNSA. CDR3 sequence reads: CASSSVIRLEAFF. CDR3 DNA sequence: TGTGCCAGCAGCTCCGTCATTAGGCTTGAAGCTTTCTTT.

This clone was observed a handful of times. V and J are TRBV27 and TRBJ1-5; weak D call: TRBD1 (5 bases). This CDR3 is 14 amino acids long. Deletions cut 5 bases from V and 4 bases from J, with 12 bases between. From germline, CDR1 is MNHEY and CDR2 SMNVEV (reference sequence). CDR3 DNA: TGTGCCAGCAGTCCTCAGGGACCGAATCAGCCCCAGCATTTT. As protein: CASSPQGPNQPQHF.

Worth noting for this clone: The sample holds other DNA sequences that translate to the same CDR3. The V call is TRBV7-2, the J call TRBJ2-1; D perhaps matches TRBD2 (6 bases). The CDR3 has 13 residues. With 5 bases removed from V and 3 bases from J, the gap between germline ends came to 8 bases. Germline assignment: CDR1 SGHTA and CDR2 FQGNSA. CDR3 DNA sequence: TGTGCCAGCAGCGAGGGACTCTACAATGAGCAGTTCTTC. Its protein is CASSEGLYNEQFF.

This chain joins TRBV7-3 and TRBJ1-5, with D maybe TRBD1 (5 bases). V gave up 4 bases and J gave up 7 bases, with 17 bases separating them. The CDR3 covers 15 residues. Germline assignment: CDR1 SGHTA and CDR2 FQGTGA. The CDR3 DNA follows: TGTGCCAGCAGCTCGCACAGGTTCCGCCGCCAGCCCCAGCATTTT. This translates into CASSSHRFRRQPQHF.

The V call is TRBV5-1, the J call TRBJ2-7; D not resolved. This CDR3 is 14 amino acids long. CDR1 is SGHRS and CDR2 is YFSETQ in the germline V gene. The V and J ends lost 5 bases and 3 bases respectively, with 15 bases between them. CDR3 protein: CASREASQNYEQYF. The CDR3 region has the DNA TGCGCCAGCAGAGAGGCTAGTCAGAACTACGAGCAGTACTTC.

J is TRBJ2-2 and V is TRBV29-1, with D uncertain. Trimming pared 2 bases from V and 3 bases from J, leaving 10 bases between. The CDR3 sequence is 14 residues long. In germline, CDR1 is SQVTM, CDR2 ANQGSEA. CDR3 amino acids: CSVEHGTHTGELFF. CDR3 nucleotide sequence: TGCAGCGTTGAACACGGAACCCACACCGGGGAGCTGTTTTTT.

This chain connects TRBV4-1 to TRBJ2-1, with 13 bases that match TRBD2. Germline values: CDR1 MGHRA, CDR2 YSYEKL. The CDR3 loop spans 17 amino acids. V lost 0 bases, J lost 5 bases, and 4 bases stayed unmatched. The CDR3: CASSQEWTSGRHNEQFF. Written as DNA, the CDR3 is TGCGCCAGCAGCCAAGAATGGACTAGCGGGAGACACAATGAGCAGTTCTTC.

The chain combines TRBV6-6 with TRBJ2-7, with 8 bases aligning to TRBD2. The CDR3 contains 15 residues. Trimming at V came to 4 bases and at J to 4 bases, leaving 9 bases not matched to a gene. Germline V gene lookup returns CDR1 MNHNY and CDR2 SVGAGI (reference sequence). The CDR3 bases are TGTGCCAGCAGTTTCCCCAGCGGGAGATCTTACGAGCAGTACTTC. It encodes CASSFPSGRSYEQYF.

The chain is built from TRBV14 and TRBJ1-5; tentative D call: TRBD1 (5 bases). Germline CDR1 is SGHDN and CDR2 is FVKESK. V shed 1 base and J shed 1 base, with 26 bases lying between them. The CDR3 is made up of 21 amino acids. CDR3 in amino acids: CASSQGNGFGSGKGSNQPQHF. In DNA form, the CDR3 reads TGTGCCAGCAGCCAAGGTAACGGCTTCGGGTCTGGGAAGGGGAGCAATCAGCCCCAGCATTTT.

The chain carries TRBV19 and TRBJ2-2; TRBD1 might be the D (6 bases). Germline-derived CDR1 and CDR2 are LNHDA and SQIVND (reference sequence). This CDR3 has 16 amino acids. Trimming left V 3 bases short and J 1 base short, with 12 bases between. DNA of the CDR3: TGTGCCAGTAGTATGAGGACAGATCGGAACACCGGGGAGCTGTTTTTT. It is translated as CASSMRTDRNTGELFF.

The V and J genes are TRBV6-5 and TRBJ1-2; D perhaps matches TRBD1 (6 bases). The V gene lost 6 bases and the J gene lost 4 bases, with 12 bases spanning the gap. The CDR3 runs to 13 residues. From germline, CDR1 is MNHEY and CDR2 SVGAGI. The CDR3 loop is CASRRDTSYGYTF. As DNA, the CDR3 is TGTGCCAGCAGGAGGGACACCTCCTATGGCTACACCTTC.

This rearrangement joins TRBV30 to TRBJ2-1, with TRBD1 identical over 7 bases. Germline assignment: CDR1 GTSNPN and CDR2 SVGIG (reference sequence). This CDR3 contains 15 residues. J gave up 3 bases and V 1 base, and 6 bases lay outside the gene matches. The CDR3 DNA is TGTGCCTGGAGTGGGTGGCAGGGGGTCTACAATGAGCAGTTCTTC. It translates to CAWSGWQGVYNEQFF.